These 27 T cell receptor beta chains originate from one sample sequenced in a study of OX40 agonist ivuxolimab in advanced cancers. Clones were read by immunoSEQ multiplex PCR, and TCRdb kept only the in-frame ones, dropping some. The table shows about 43,000 clones, with about 86% occurring only once. The specimen comprised CD4+ or CD8+ T cells sorted from blood, sampled in a trial of the OX40 agonist ivuxolimab. These receptor sequences come from an adult with an advanced solid tumor such as melanoma, head and neck, liver or kidney cancer.

The V call is TRBV7-9, the J call TRBJ2-3; the D gene is possibly TRBD2 (6 bases). Germline CDR1 is SEHNR and CDR2 is FQNEAQ (reference sequence). Trimming shortened V by 0 bases and J by 5 bases, and 9 bases separated the two germline ends. The CDR3 consists of 14 residues. The CDR3 nucleotides read TGTGCCAGCAGCTTAGCGGGGGGACGAGATACGCAGTATTTT. Translated, it gives CASSLAGGRDTQYF.

For this clone: Other DNA sequences from this sample encode an identical CDR3 as well. The V call is TRBV2, the J call TRBJ1-5; the D is unclear. Germline assignment: CDR1 SNHLY and CDR2 FYNNEI. The CDR3 is 14 amino acids. Trimming shortened V by 6 bases and J by 7 bases, and 16 bases separated the two germline ends. The CDR3 sequence: CASSLGIPEQPQHF. The CDR3 DNA follows: TGTGCCAGCAGCTTAGGGATCCCCGAGCAGCCCCAGCATTTT. The full variable domain, in which reference TRBV2 and TRBJ1-5 provide the parts outside the CDR3, is EPEVTQTPSHQVTQMGQEVILRCVPISNHLYFYWYRQILGQKVEFLVSFYNNEISEKSEIFDDQFSVERPDGSNFTLKIRSTKLEDSAMYFCASSLGIPEQPQHFGDGTRLSIL.

The chain combines TRBV30 with TRBJ2-7, with TRBD2 as a possible D gene (6 bases). Germline V lookup: CDR1 GTSNPN, CDR2 SVGIG (reference sequence). The CDR3 length is 12 residues. V was pared by 1 base and J by 4 bases, with 8 bases between. CDR3 region: CAWSGSGYEQYF. CDR3 nucleotides: TGTGCCTGGAGTGGGAGCGGGTACGAGCAGTACTTC.

The gene calls are TRBV7-9 and TRBJ1-4; no reliable D call. CDR3 size: 16 residues. Trimming took off 7 bases at V and 9 bases at J, with 24 bases between the two ends. CDR1 SEHNR and CDR2 FQNEAQ come from the germline V gene (reference sequence). The CDR3 protein is CASTLSATSIPKKLFF. CDR3 sequence (DNA): TGTGCCAGCACCCTTAGTGCCACATCCATCCCGAAAAAACTGTTTTTT.

The chain's CDR3 is CASSRDRENSPLHF. The CDR3 nucleotides are TGTGCCAGCAGCCGGGACAGGGAAAATTCACCCCTCCACTTT. The V gene is TRBV11-2, the J gene TRBJ1-6; 9 bases are shared with TRBD1. The V gene's germline CDR1 is SGHAT and CDR2 FQNNGV. V shed 5 bases, J shed 7 bases, and the junction held 3 bases outside the gene matches. The CDR3 has 14 residues.

The chain has TRBV4-1 and TRBJ2-3; D may be TRBD2 (5 bases). The CDR3 is 13 residues long. Germline-derived CDR1 and CDR2 are MGHRA and YSYEKL. The ends were cut back, 4 bases at V and 4 bases at J, with 9 bases in the middle. CDR3 nucleotides: TGCGCCAGCAGCCCCATGGGAGCAGATACGCAGTATTTT. Translating it yields CASSPMGADTQYF.

The chain uses TRBV14 and TRBJ2-1; the D call may be TRBD1 or TRBD2 (6 bases each). With 3 bases removed from V and 9 bases from J, the gap between germline ends came to 15 bases. CDR1 is SGHDN and CDR2 is FVKESK in the germline V gene. The CDR3 sequence is 14 residues long. CDR3 amino acids: CASSQLGGNSEQFF. CDR3 nucleotides: TGTGCCAGCAGCCAGTTAGGGGGGAACAGTGAGCAGTTCTTC.

The count of this clone is one. The chain recombines TRBV25-1 with TRBJ2-6; the D is unclear. V shed 6 bases and J shed 4 bases, with 7 bases lying between them. From germline, CDR1 is MGHDK and CDR2 SYGVNS. This CDR3 is built from 13 residues. CDR3 amino acids: CASRRSGANVLTF. CDR3 coding DNA: TGTGCCAGCAGGCGATCCGGGGCCAACGTCCTGACTTTC.

The genes are TRBV28 and TRBJ1-3; D gene uncertain. There are 15 residues in the CDR3. Germline-derived CDR1 and CDR2 are MDHEN and SYDVKM. Trimming removed 3 bases from V and 0 bases from J, with 9 bases in between. DNA for the CDR3: TGTGCCAGCAGTTTTGGGAGAGACTCTGGAAACACCATATATTTT. Amino acids: CASSFGRDSGNTIYF.

This clone has a single count. V gene TRBV11-2 combines with J gene TRBJ2-1; 8 bases match TRBD2. V was pared by 5 bases and J by 2 bases, with 5 bases of the junction left unmatched. The CDR3 totals 15 residues. Germline V gene data show CDR1 as SGHAT and CDR2 as FQNNGV. This CDR3 reads CASSTRGGTYNEQFF. The CDR3 DNA follows: TGTGCCAGCAGCACCCGGGGGGGGACCTACAATGAGCAGTTCTTC. Variable domain in full (rest from reference TRBV11-2 and TRBJ2-1): EAGVAQSPRYKIIEKRQSVAFWCNPISGHATLYWYQQILGQGPKLLIQFQNNGVVDDSQLPKDRFSAERLKGVDSTLKIQPAKLEDSAVYLCASSTRGGTYNEQFFGPGTRLTVL.

The V gene is TRBV5-8, the J gene TRBJ2-3; D uncertain. V was pared by 0 bases and J by 1 base, with 12 bases between. Germline V gene lookup returns CDR1 SGHTS and CDR2 YDEGEE. The CDR3 has 16 amino acids. The CDR3 sequence is CASSLDPVMGTDTQYF. The CDR3, as DNA: TGTGCCAGCAGCTTGGATCCGGTTATGGGCACAGATACGCAGTATTTT. Looking up the rest from reference TRBV5-8 and TRBJ2-3 gives the full variable domain: EAGVTQSPTHLIKTRGQQATLRCSPISGHTSVYWYQQALGLGLQFLLWYDEGEERNRGNFPPRFSGRQFPNYSSELNVNALELEDSALYLCASSLDPVMGTDTQYFGPGTRLTVL.

A remark on this clone: Other DNA sequences of this sample code for an identical CDR3. The V gene is TRBV7-2, the J gene TRBJ2-5; no reliable D call. The CDR3 extends over 13 amino acids. Deletions cut 5 bases from V and 1 base from J, with 8 bases between. Germline V gene lookup returns CDR1 SGHTA and CDR2 FQGNSA. CDR3 bases: TGTGCCAGCAGCGGCGGACCCCAAGAGACCCAGTACTTC. Translation: CASSGGPQETQYF.

This chain connects TRBV7-2 to TRBJ2-1; D gene uncertain. Germline V gives CDR1 SGHTA, CDR2 FQGNSA. V lost 1 base to trimming and J lost 7 bases, with 8 bases between them. The CDR3 runs to 13 residues. The CDR3 DNA is TGTGCCAGCAGCTTAGTACAGATTAATGAGCAGTTCTTC. This codes for CASSLVQINEQFF.

This clone has only one observation. The chain employs TRBV5-4 and TRBJ2-2; weak D call: TRBD1 (6 bases). Deletions cut 5 bases from V and 4 bases from J, with 18 bases between. Germline V gene data show CDR1 as SGHNT and CDR2 as YYREEE (reference sequence). This CDR3 has 16 residues. The DNA of the CDR3 is TGTGCCAGCAGTTTATCAGGGGCCTTAGGCACCGGGGAGCTGTTTTTT. The encoded protein is CASSLSGALGTGELFF.

The chain uses TRBV4-1 and TRBJ2-7; TRBD2 matches at 9 bases. Trimming at V came to 0 bases and at J to 0 bases, leaving 0 bases not matched to a gene. CDR3 length: 15 amino acids. Germline V gene lookup returns CDR1 MGHRA and CDR2 YSYEKL. CDR3 DNA sequence: TGCGCCAGCAGCCAAGAGCGGGGGGGCTCCTACGAGCAGTACTTC. Protein sequence: CASSQERGGSYEQYF.

The chain couples TRBV9 to TRBJ2-7, with TRBD1 as a possible D gene (5 bases). This CDR3 contains 13 residues. Per germline, CDR1 SGDLS and CDR2 YYNGEE. V gave up 0 bases and J gave up 6 bases, with 10 bases separating them. The CDR3 reads CASSVVVGVEQYF. As DNA, the CDR3 is TGTGCCAGCAGCGTAGTAGTAGGGGTCGAGCAGTACTTC.

The chain combines TRBV6-1 with TRBJ2-3; unclear D gene. Trimming shortened V by 1 base and J by 2 bases, and 16 bases separated the two germline ends. Germline V gene sequence: CDR1 MNHNS, CDR2 SASEGT. The CDR3 extends over 17 amino acids. The CDR3 DNA reads as TGTGCCAGCAGTGAAGGCATACTATCTTACTCCACAGATACGCAGTATTTT. As protein: CASSEGILSYSTDTQYF.

The rearrangement joins TRBV2 to TRBJ2-3; D ambiguous. V gave up 6 bases and J gave up 1 base, with 5 bases separating them. Germline V gene sequence: CDR1 SNHLY, CDR2 FYNNEI. The CDR3 spans 12 residues. The CDR3 loop is CASSPRTDTQYF. The CDR3 bases are TGTGCCAGCAGCCCTCGCACAGATACGCAGTATTTT. Full variable domain (outside the CDR3, taken from reference TRBV2 and TRBJ2-3): EPEVTQTPSHQVTQMGQEVILRCVPISNHLYFYWYRQILGQKVEFLVSFYNNEISEKSEIFDDQFSVERPDGSNFTLKIRSTKLEDSAMYFCASSPRTDTQYFGPGTRLTVL.

J is TRBJ2-5 and V is TRBV7-6, with a possible D match to TRBD1 (6 bases). V was pared by 0 bases and J by 5 bases, with 16 bases between. The length of the CDR3 is 16 residues. Germline V gene sequence: CDR1 SGHVS, CDR2 FNYEAQ. Here the CDR3 DNA reads TGTGCCAGCAGCTTAGCTGCGGCGGACAGCTACGAGACCCAGTACTTC. Translated: CASSLAAADSYETQYF. The entire variable domain, with the rest obtained from reference TRBV7-6 and TRBJ2-5, is as follows: GAGVSQSPRYKVTKRGQDVALRCDPISGHVSLYWYRQALGQGPEFLTYFNYEAQQDKSGLPNDRFSAERPEGSISTLTIQRTEQRDSAMYRCASSLAAADSYETQYFGPGTRLLVL.

The rearrangement links TRBV10-3 to TRBJ2-1; possible D gene TRBD1, 5 bases. V lost 2 bases and J 8 bases, leaving 10 bases between the germline ends. Germline lookup yields CDR1 ENHRY and CDR2 SYGVKD. This CDR3 is 13 amino acids long. The CDR3 DNA is TGTGCCATCAGTGAGGGGGCGCAAGATGAGCAGTTCTTC. Its translation: CAISEGAQDEQFF.

This clone was picked up one time. The gene calls are TRBV7-9 and TRBJ2-4, with D perhaps TRBD2 (6 bases). V shed 5 bases and J shed 6 bases, with 14 bases lying between them. The length of the CDR3 is 14 residues. Germline values: CDR1 SEHNR, CDR2 FQNEAQ (reference sequence). The CDR3 spells CASSRAEGGNIQYF. CDR3 coding DNA: TGTGCCAGCAGCAGAGCGGAGGGCGGAAACATTCAGTACTTC.

This rearrangement joins TRBV11-1 to TRBJ2-3, with D perhaps matching TRBD1 (5 bases). V was clipped by 1 base and J by 4 bases, with 12 bases between them. Looked up from germline, CDR1 is SGHAT and CDR2 is FQDESV (reference sequence). The CDR3 totals 15 residues. The CDR3 DNA is TGTGCCAGCAGCTTAGAACAAACAGGAGCAGATACGCAGTATTTT. This sequence encodes CASSLEQTGADTQYF.

This chain joins TRBV4-1 and TRBJ2-1; 8 bases match TRBD2. The CDR3 extends over 14 amino acids. The V gene end was trimmed by 3 bases and the J gene end by 7 bases; junction bases not matched to a gene: 5. The germline CDR1 and CDR2 sequences are MGHRA and YSYEKL. CDR3 in amino acids: CASSHGAGGNEQFF. CDR3 sequence (DNA): TGCGCCAGCAGCCACGGGGCGGGAGGTAATGAGCAGTTCTTC.

This chain connects TRBV11-2 to TRBJ2-7; weak D call: TRBD2 (5 bases). Germline values: CDR1 SGHAT, CDR2 FQNNGV. V lost 3 bases to trimming and J lost 7 bases, with 13 bases between them. This CDR3 comprises 13 residues. In nucleotides, the CDR3 is TGTGCCAGCAGCTTGGGAACCACGGGAGAGCAGTACTTC. This gives the protein CASSLGTTGEQYF.

The rearrangement uses TRBV2 and TRBJ1-6; 9 bases map to TRBD1. Germline V gives CDR1 SNHLY, CDR2 FYNNEI. There are 15 residues in the CDR3. With 6 bases clipped from V and 6 bases from J, the junction kept 6 bases outside the gene matches. The CDR3 reads CASRWDRESNSPLHF. Written as DNA, the CDR3 is TGTGCCAGCAGGTGGGACAGGGAAAGTAATTCACCCCTCCACTTT.

V and J are TRBV9 and TRBJ2-1; D assignment may be TRBD1 or TRBD2 (5 bases each). V dropped 5 bases and J dropped 5 bases, with 17 bases sitting between them. This CDR3 region has 15 residues. Germline V gene data show CDR1 as SGDLS and CDR2 as YYNGEE. The CDR3 loop reads CASSGGDRANNEQFF. CDR3 in DNA: TGTGCCAGCAGTGGGGGAGATAGGGCCAACAATGAGCAGTTCTTC.

The chain has TRBV4-1 and TRBJ2-1; a possible D gene is TRBD2 (7 bases). V gave up 4 bases and J gave up 7 bases, with 26 bases separating them. The germline V gene encodes CDR1 MGHRA and CDR2 YSYEKL. This CDR3 is 18 amino acids long. CDR3 loop: CASSLGGRGRSIGNEQFF. CDR3 bases: TGCGCCAGCAGCCTCGGGGGGCGGGGCAGGAGTATTGGGAATGAGCAGTTCTTC.